These T cell receptor beta chains were read from a single sample in a study of T cells after yellow fever vaccination. TCRdb reprocessed the 5' RACE reads with MiXCR, giving one entry per CDR3 protein. The sample lists under 70,000 distinct CDR3 sequences, approximately 6.9% occurring once. The material was CD8+ T cells sorted from PBMCs, obtained on the day of the first yellow fever vaccination. The receptors come from a man younger than 35 who received the YFV17D yellow fever vaccine. Each CDR3 is given without its conserved first and last residue. Each record gives: clone size, V gene, J gene, CDR3 length, CDR3 protein. Clone size is given for some rows only: seen once, a few or many times, or a class if the clone is expanded.

>many|TRBV12-3/TRBV12-4|TRBJ2-1|13
ASSPSRSSYNEQF
>many|TRBV7-8|TRBJ2-3|14
ASSSLLAASTDTQY
>many|TRBV12-3/TRBV12-4|TRBJ2-5|17
ASSSYTVDRGPPEETQY
>many|TRBV3-1|TRBJ2-1|13
ASSQAEGAYNEQF
>few|TRBV6-5|TRBJ2-1|16
ASSYRETSRGGYNEQF
>many|TRBV18|TRBJ1-5|13
ASSPGIVGNQPQH
>many|TRBV5-1|TRBJ2-1|13
ASSLAGGGPNEQF
>many|TRBV12-3/TRBV12-4|TRBJ2-1|9
ASNLGPEQF
>many|TRBV4-1|TRBJ2-1|12
ASSQDLGGNEQF
>few|TRBV6-2/TRBV6-3|TRBJ1-1|16
ASSWGQGRRGWSTEAF
>few|TRBV13|TRBJ1-6|12
ASSLGGWNSPLH
>.|TRBV20-1|TRBJ1-1|12
SARVPTLNTEAF
>many|TRBV5-6|TRBJ2-1|12
AMSPGGRHNEQF
>.|TRBV5-1|TRBJ1-1|12
ASSWGQGDTEAF
>.|TRBV4-3|TRBJ1-1|14
ASSPGLLKSWAEAF
>.|TRBV5-1|TRBJ2-3|13
ASSTGTSGGDTQY
>.|TRBV27|TRBJ2-1|15
ASSSLVGVGSYNEQF
>.|TRBV5-1|TRBJ2-5|12
ASSLTVQQETQY
>many|TRBV15|TRBJ2-1|14
ATTRAGGDKRGEQF
>many|TRBV5-5|TRBJ2-6|16
ASSAGTGPISGANVLT
>few|TRBV12-3/TRBV12-4|TRBJ2-1|14
ASSLSRGGPYNEQF
>few|TRBV5-4|TRBJ2-5|14
ASSTGLAGAQETQY
>many|TRBV4-1|TRBJ2-2|13
ASSQIGQGTGELF
>.|TRBV4-2|TRBJ2-1|12
ASSPGRRRNEQF
>many|TRBV20-1|TRBJ2-1|12
SARERETYNEQF
>many|TRBV12-3/TRBV12-4|TRBJ2-5|12
ASSPWGGEETQY
>.|TRBV21-1|TRBJ2-4|12
ASQGKVEVHIQY
>many|TRBV5-1|TRBJ1-1|14
ASSLLQSRMNTEAF
>few|TRBV20-1|TRBJ2-1|13
SARPRGGPYNEQF
>few|TRBV6-2/TRBV6-3|TRBJ2-5|11
ASSYSRVGTQY
>few|TRBV4-1|TRBJ2-2|13
ASSQGLGGPGELF
>.|TRBV4-3|TRBJ1-2|13
ASSPRDRGNYGYT
>many|TRBV27|TRBJ2-1|12
ASRGAGGGDEQF
>.|TRBV6-2/TRBV6-3|TRBJ1-6|12
ASSYTGWYSPLH
>many|TRBV6-4|TRBJ2-1|13
ASSDDSDRGGEQF
>.|TRBV4-1|TRBJ2-7|12
ASSQDTDGWEQY
>many|TRBV5-1|TRBJ2-2|14
ASSLGNMANTGELF
>many|TRBV20-1|TRBJ1-1|8
RGWGTEAF
>.|TRBV6-2/TRBV6-3|TRBJ2-7|8
ASSSDEQY
>many|TRBV4-3|TRBJ2-2|12
ASSQVGDSGELF
>many|TRBV5-6|TRBJ2-3|13
ASSQGGGLTDTQY
>.|TRBV5-4|TRBJ2-1|10
ASSVGAVEQF
>medium-sized|TRBV20-1|TRBJ2-3|11
SADERGTDTQY
>.|TRBV2|TRBJ2-1|15
ASSEGLLPSSYNEQF
>many|TRBV20-1|TRBJ1-5|12
SARTATNHQPQH
>many|TRBV6-5|TRBJ1-1|11
ASSYGPGSEAF
>.|TRBV5-5|TRBJ2-3|12
ASTSLVGTDTQY
>many|TRBV27|TRBJ2-1|14
ASSLSRRPNYNEQF
>.|TRBV20-1|TRBJ2-1|11
SASGEAYNEQF
>few|TRBV7-8|TRBJ2-7|12
ASSSSGGLYEQY
>few|TRBV4-1|TRBJ2-3|10
AAGRGSDTQY
>.|TRBV7-6|TRBJ2-7|12
ASSSSGGSYEQY
>many|TRBV5-1|TRBJ1-1|14
ASSRTTGYSNTEAF
>many|TRBV9|TRBJ2-3|14
ASSLGDRRFTDTQY
>few|TRBV9|TRBJ2-3|14
ASSAGGGTSTDTQY